Following are 3 T cell receptor beta chains from one sample sequenced in a study of brain metastases from non-small cell lung cancer. Sequenced by immunoSEQ multiplex PCR; TCRdb stores in-frame clones only, minus some. The table includes over 1,000 clones, nearly 90% detected once. Sequencing was carried out using tumor-adjacent normal tissue. All receptors come from a donor aged 40 or over with non-small cell lung cancer.

The chain uses TRBV6-4 and TRBJ1-1; D might be TRBD1 (6 bases). Germline lookup yields CDR1 MRHNA and CDR2 SNTAGT. V lost 2 bases, J lost 4 bases, and 14 bases lay in between. The CDR3 contains 15 residues. The CDR3 spells CASSDGSGAGTEAFF. CDR3 bases: TGTGCCAGCAGTGACGGTTCGGGGGCTGGCACTGAAGCTTTCTTT.

The V and J genes are TRBV3-1 (or the pseudogene TRBV3-2) and TRBJ2-3, with D possibly matching TRBD2 (5 bases). V lost 1 base and J lost 5, with 16 bases in between. Germline CDR1 reads LGHDT; CDR2 reads YNNKEL (reference sequence). The length of the CDR3 is 16 residues. The CDR3 DNA reads as TGTGCCAGCAGCCAAGTAGGCCGGGGTGGGATAGATACGCAGTATTTT. Its translation is CASSQVGRGGIDTQYF.

The genes are TRBV21-1 and TRBJ2-7. TRBV21-1 is a known pseudogene. The CDR3 consists of 17 residues. The CDR3 DNA is TGTGCCAGCAGCAAAGCCCCCCCAGCCACCGTGCCCTACGAGCAGTACGTC. Its translation: CASSKAPPATVPYEQYV.